These 25 T cell receptor beta chains were sequenced from one sample in a study of CD8 T cells in ankylosing spondylitis. One entry per CDR3 protein, called by TCRdb with MiXCR from the 5' RACE reads. This table has about 260,000 distinct CDR3 sequences, approximately 20% appearing once. Sequenced input: blood, either unsorted or a sorted T cell fraction (not recorded which). The receptor set was obtained from a male donor with ankylosing spondylitis or in good health (not recorded which).

The sample holds many counts of this clonotype. This sequence joins TRBV10-3 and TRBJ2-2, with 7 bases matching TRBD2. Trimming at V came to 3 bases and at J to 3 bases, leaving 4 bases not matched to a gene. The germline V gene has CDR1 ENHRY and CDR2 SYGVKD. This CDR3 comprises 15 residues. The CDR3 bases are TGTGCCATCAGTGAAAGGGCGGGGGACACCGGGGAGCTGTTTTTT. Residues: CAISERAGDTGELFF.

This clonotype was recorded a few times. The chain recombines TRBV7-6 with TRBJ1-1; D unresolved. This CDR3 has 13 amino acids. The germline V gene has CDR1 SGHVS and CDR2 FNYEAQ. The V and J ends lost 6 bases and 4 bases respectively, with 12 bases between them. As DNA, the CDR3 is TGTGCCAGCAGACAAGGGTCAGGCACTGAAGCTTTCTTT. Translation: CASRQGSGTEAFF.

The chain uses TRBV12-3 or TRBV12-4 and TRBJ2-1, with TRBD1 matching over 8 bases. Trimming at V came to 5 bases and at J to 1 base, leaving 7 bases not matched to a gene. This CDR3 spans 16 amino acids. The CDR3 is CASSHRDRRSYNEQFF. In DNA, the CDR3 is TGTGCCAGCAGTCACCGGGACAGGCGATCCTACAATGAGCAGTTCTTC.

The CDR3 region has the DNA TGTGCCAGCAGTGCTCCAAGGGGACATCAGAACACCGGGGAGCTGTTTTTT. Its protein is CASSAPRGHQNTGELFF. This sequence joins TRBV25-1 and TRBJ2-2; the D gene is possibly TRBD1 (6 bases). The CDR3 has 17 amino acids. V shed 4 bases and J shed 1 base, with 16 bases lying between them. Germline lookup yields CDR1 MGHDK and CDR2 SYGVNS.

The chain recombines TRBV12-3 or TRBV12-4 with TRBJ2-3, with a weak D call TRBD1 (5 bases). V was cut by 7 bases and J by 2 bases, with 13 bases left in between. The CDR3 is made up of 14 amino acids. CDR3 residues: CASTFSGSTDTQYF. The CDR3 nucleotides are TGTGCCAGCACTTTCTCAGGGTCCACAGATACGCAGTATTTT.

This clonotype came up many times. This chain uses TRBV10-3 with TRBJ1-5; the D gene is possibly TRBD1 (6 bases). The CDR3 length is 16 residues. Trimming cost V 4 bases and J 7 bases, with 20 bases left between them. The germline V gene encodes CDR1 ENHRY and CDR2 SYGVKD. CDR3 sequence reads: CAISGGLRAGSQPQHF. In DNA, the CDR3 is TGTGCCATCAGTGGGGGGCTTCGTGCGGGATCGCAGCCCCAGCATTTT.

This clonotype was found a few times. This chain joins TRBV5-1 and TRBJ1-4; D ambiguous. The CDR3 is 16 amino acids. Germline CDR1 reads SGHRS; CDR2 reads YFSETQ. The V end lost 0 bases, the J end lost 7 bases, and 16 bases lay between the germline ends. As DNA, the CDR3 is TGCGCCAGCAGCTTGGGGGAGTTCGGGGTTGGTGAAAAACTGTTTTTT. It is translated as CASSLGEFGVGEKLFF.

The CDR3 spells CASSLAVGQGGETQYF. Here the CDR3 DNA reads TGCGCCAGCAGCTTGGCCGTAGGACAGGGTGGGGAGACCCAGTACTTC. V usage is TRBV5-1 and J usage is TRBJ2-5, with 8 bases identical to TRBD1. With 0 bases clipped from V and 5 bases from J, the junction kept 9 bases outside the gene matches. The CDR3 sequence is 16 residues long. Germline CDR1 and CDR2: SGHRS and YFSETQ. The full variable domain, rest sourced from reference TRBV5-1 and TRBJ2-5, is KAGVTQTPRYLIKTRGQQVTLSCSPISGHRSVSWYQQTPGQGLQFLFEYFSETQRNKGNFPGRFSGRQFSNSRSEMNVSTLELGDSALYLCASSLAVGQGGETQYFGPGTRLLVL.

Worth noting for this clonotype: A read error may produce the germline difference seen at one junction end. The V gene is TRBV5-1, the J gene TRBJ2-1; D not resolved. The CDR3 spans 13 residues. The germline CDR1 and CDR2 sequences are SGHRS and YFSETQ. The CDR3 DNA sequence: TGTGCCAGCAGTTTTGGTGGGAACAATGAGCAGTTCTTC. As protein: CASSFGGNNEQFF.

This clonotype was found many times. The chain carries TRBV6-6 and TRBJ1-5; 7 bases are a match to TRBD1. The CDR3 loop spans 13 amino acids. The ends lost 7 bases at V and 7 bases at J; junction bases unmatched: 7. Germline assignment: CDR1 MNHNY and CDR2 SVGAGI (reference sequence). The CDR3 sequence is CASNTGDIQPQHF. The DNA of the CDR3 is TGTGCCAGCAATACAGGGGATATCCAGCCCCAGCATTTT.

This clonotype was seen only a few times. V is TRBV27 and J is TRBJ1-1, with 9 bases that match TRBD1. Germline V CDR1 and CDR2: MNHEY, SMNVEV (reference sequence). The CDR3 has 15 amino acids. J gave up 5 bases and V 6 bases, and 10 bases lay outside the gene matches. The CDR3 loop reads CASSVTGGERTEAFF. The CDR3 DNA reads TGTGCCAGCAGCGTGACAGGGGGTGAACGAACTGAAGCTTTCTTT.

This clonotype was detected a few times. The chain links TRBV5-1 to TRBJ1-4; TRBD1 might be the D (6 bases). The CDR3 covers 15 residues. CDR1 and CDR2 (germline): SGHRS, YFSETQ. V lost 4 bases, J lost 0 bases, and 10 bases lay in between. This chain's CDR3 is CASSGQGTTNEKLFF. CDR3 nucleotide sequence: TGCGCCAGCAGCGGGCAGGGGACAACTAATGAAAAACTGTTTTTT.

This clonotype appeared many times. This chain connects TRBV20-1 to TRBJ1-5, with 12 bases matching TRBD1. Germline V gene lookup returns CDR1 DFQATT and CDR2 SNEGSKA (reference sequence). This CDR3 contains 16 residues. After removal of 1 base from V and 7 bases from J, the junction contained 8 bases not matched to a gene. The CDR3 loop is CSARAGTGGFRQPQHF. CDR3 sequence (DNA): TGCAGTGCTAGAGCAGGGACAGGGGGCTTCCGGCAGCCCCAGCATTTT.

V is TRBV10-2 and J is TRBJ1-2, with a tentative D call TRBD1 (5 bases). Germline V gene lookup returns CDR1 WSHSY and CDR2 SAAADI. The CDR3 length is 13 residues. The V and J ends lost 6 bases and 3 bases respectively, with 11 bases between them. The CDR3 nucleotides read TGCGCCAGCAGGCCGGGACTGGACTATGGCTACACCTTC. Amino acid sequence: CASRPGLDYGYTF.

This clonotype was detected a few times. This chain uses TRBV7-3 with TRBJ2-2; 12 bases map to TRBD2. After removal of 5 bases from V and 4 bases from J, the junction contained 11 bases not matched to a gene. Germline V CDR1 and CDR2: SGHTA, FQGTGA. The CDR3 totals 18 residues. The CDR3 coding sequence is TGTGCCAGCAGCCCGCGGGCTAGCGGGAGGGCCTCCACCGGGGAGCTGTTTTTT. Its protein product is CASSPRASGRASTGELFF.

This clonotype was observed a handful of times. The gene calls are TRBV12-3 or TRBV12-4 and TRBJ2-6; the D gene could be TRBD1 or TRBD2 (6 bases each). The V and J ends lost 5 bases and 4 bases respectively, with 15 bases between them. CDR3 length: 16 residues. The CDR3 DNA reads TGTGCCAGCAGTACCCGACGGGGGCGGGGGGCCAACGTCCTGACTTTC. This sequence encodes CASSTRRGRGANVLTF.

The chain uses TRBV5-1 and TRBJ1-2, with TRBD1 identical over 9 bases. The trim removed 0 bases at V and 3 bases at J, leaving 6 bases unmatched. Germline V gene lookup returns CDR1 SGHRS and CDR2 YFSETQ. The length of the CDR3 is 16 residues. The DNA of the CDR3 is TGCGCCAGCAGCTTGGTGACAGGGGGACTGGACTATGGCTACACCTTC. Translation gives CASSLVTGGLDYGYTF.

This clonotype was detected many times. The gene calls are TRBV28 and TRBJ2-2; 10 bases line up with TRBD2. The CDR3 totals 19 residues. V was clipped by 5 bases and J by 4 bases; unmatched bases: 16. Looked up from germline, CDR1 is MDHEN and CDR2 is SYDVKM. CDR3 amino acids: CASSLSRQGAGGPTGELFF. CDR3 sequence (DNA): TGTGCCAGCAGTCTATCGCGGCAGGGAGCGGGAGGGCCCACCGGGGAGCTGTTTTTT.

This clonotype was found a few times. The J gene is TRBJ2-2, the V gene TRBV12-3 or TRBV12-4, with TRBD1 as a possible D gene (5 bases). This CDR3 is built from 14 residues. The V end lost 6 bases, the J end lost 4 bases, and 12 bases lay between the germline ends. CDR3 sequence reads: CASSPAGFTGELFF. The CDR3 nucleotides read TGTGCCAGCAGCCCCGCAGGGTTCACCGGGGAGCTGTTTTTT.

The rearrangement joins TRBV21-1 to TRBJ2-5; TRBD1, the table's D call, lacks a check against the DNA. TRBV21-1 is a documented pseudogene. The CDR3 covers 16 residues. The CDR3 is CASSKGRTEFQETQYF. The CDR3 DNA sequence: TGTGCCAGCAGCAAAGGTCGGACAGAATTCCAAGAGACCCAGTACTTC.

This clonotype was detected a few times. The rearrangement uses TRBV10-2 and TRBJ2-1; no clear D. Trimming left V 8 bases short and J 5 bases short, with 10 bases between. Per germline, CDR1 WSHSY and CDR2 SAAADI. CDR3 length equals 12 residues. CDR3 sequence reads: CASWKGNNEQFF. CDR3 nucleotide sequence: TGCGCCAGCTGGAAAGGTAACAATGAGCAGTTCTTC.

The V gene is TRBV3-1, the J gene TRBJ1-6; D gene unclear. The CDR3 spans 12 residues. V was cut by 3 bases and J by 10 bases, with 7 bases left in between. In germline, CDR1 is LGHDT, CDR2 YNNKEL (reference sequence). CDR3 protein: CASSHSGSPLHF. CDR3 DNA sequence: TGTGCCAGCAGCCATTCAGGATCACCCCTCCACTTT.

The rearrangement joins TRBV4-1 to TRBJ2-1; 10 bases match TRBD2. The germline V gene encodes CDR1 MGHRA and CDR2 YSYEKL. V was pared by 3 bases and J by 0 bases, with 5 bases of the junction left unmatched. This CDR3 is 17 amino acids long. CDR3 nucleotides: TGCGCCAGCAGCCAGGAACTAGCGGGGCGCTCCTACAATGAGCAGTTCTTC. Translating it yields CASSQELAGRSYNEQFF.

The chain combines TRBV5-1 with TRBJ2-1, with TRBD2 identical over 8 bases. V trimming: 4 bases; J trimming: 6 bases; junction bases outside the gene matches: 9. The germline V gene encodes CDR1 SGHRS and CDR2 YFSETQ. The CDR3 runs 15 residues. The CDR3 is CASSLAGGRGNEQFF. CDR3 in DNA: TGCGCCAGCAGCCTGGCGGGGGGTCGGGGCAATGAGCAGTTCTTC.

This clonotype was seen only a few times. This rearrangement joins TRBV15 to TRBJ1-4, with no clear D. Per the germline V gene, CDR1 is LNHNV and CDR2 is YYDKDF (reference sequence). The CDR3 is made up of 18 amino acids. The ends were cut back, 3 bases at V and 8 bases at J, with 25 bases in the middle. The CDR3 loop is CATSSPLLGRDSREKLFF. The DNA for the CDR3 is TGTGCCACCAGCAGCCCGCTCTTAGGAAGGGATAGCAGGGAAAAACTGTTTTTT.